The entry below describes one T cell receptor (beta chain). Its antigen is as yet unknown. Trimming cost V 4 bases and J 5 bases; bases outside gene matches: 4. Germline assignment: CDR1 MNHEY and CDR2 SMNVEV (reference sequence). This CDR3 is built from 13 residues. This sample is drawn from a study of blood T cells in healthy people across ages. Study-wide points: Diversity estimates drawn from one million T cells were deemed underestimates.

A second PCR of 7 to 11 cycles used a sample-barcoded 5' primer and a J-beta primer mix. In TCRdb, the 5' RACE reads were re-called with MiXCR into one record per CDR3 protein. The sample carries approximately 960,000 distinct CDR3 sequences, around 29% recorded once. A further study also used this sample, focusing on T cells of mothers and their children.

The rearrangement links TRBV27 to TRBJ2-5; 7 bases agree with TRBD2. The TCR was taken from a woman aged 40 to 55 in good health. Sequencing was performed on blood. The CDR3 here is CASSSKRGETQYF. CDR3 sequence (DNA): TGTGCCAGCAGTTCGAAGCGGGGCGAGACCCAGTACTTC.